This is a list of T cell receptor beta chains from one sample in a study of blood T cell repertoires in COVID-19. Assay used: immunoSEQ multiplex PCR; TCRdb lists only in-frame clones, some missing. The profile shows nearly 110,000 clones, over 60% of them singletons. Sequenced material: peripheral blood. Receptor source: a man aged 70 or older with acute or convalescent COVID-19. Both conserved end residues are part of each CDR3. A D gene is named only where the DNA matches it firmly. Clone size appears in some rows only: once, few, many, or a class for an expanded clone.

v_gene	j_gene	abundance	d_gene	len	CDR3aa	CDR3nt
TRBV10-3	TRBJ2-1	NA	TRBD2	16	CATQSITTSGPNEQFF	TGTGCCACCCAAAGTATTACGACTAGCGGACCCAATGAGCAGTTCTTC
TRBV27	TRBJ1-3	NA	TRBD1	16	CASSPGQGRSGNTIYF	TGTGCCAGCAGTCCGGGACAGGGGAGATCTGGAAACACCATATATTTT
TRBV9	TRBJ1-2	few	NA	12	CASSSTGYGYTF	TGTGCCAGCAGCTCTACAGGCTATGGCTACACCTTC
TRBV5-1	TRBJ1-1	NA	NA	12	CASSFAGTEAFF	TGCGCCAGCAGCTTCGCGGGGACTGAAGCTTTCTTT
TRBV7-2	TRBJ1-2	NA	NA	13	CASSLARGYGYTF	TGTGCCAGCAGCTTAGCTCGGGGATATGGCTACACCTTC
TRBV14	TRBJ2-2	NA	NA	15	CASSPGGANTGELFF	TGTGCCAGCAGCCCCGGGGGAGCGAACACCGGGGAGCTGTTTTTT
TRBV27	TRBJ1-4	NA	NA	15	CASSLFGANNEKLFF	TGTGCCAGCAGTTTATTTGGGGCTAATAATGAAAAACTGTTTTTT
TRBV2	TRBJ1-1	NA	TRBD1	15	CASNSETGMNTEAFF	TGTGCCAGCAACTCGGAGACAGGGATGAACACTGAAGCTTTCTTT
TRBV18	TRBJ2-5	NA	NA	14	CASSQSSGQETQYF	TGTGCCAGCTCACAATCTTCAGGGCAAGAGACCCAGTACTTC
TRBV18	TRBJ1-4	NA	TRBD1	15	CASSPQGGSNEKLFF	TGTGCCAGCTCACCACAAGGGGGCTCCAATGAAAAACTGTTTTTT
TRBV18	TRBJ1-6	few	NA	15	CASSPGRDYNSPLHF	TGTGCCAGCTCACCAGGACGGGACTATAATTCACCCCTCCACTTT
TRBV20-1	TRBJ2-7	NA	NA	14	CSASGRGNSYEQYF	TGCAGTGCTAGTGGGCGGGGTAATTCCTACGAGCAGTACTTC
TRBV5-6	TRBJ2-1	NA	TRBD2	12	CASSLTSVEQFF	TGTGCCAGCAGCTTGACTAGCGTTGAGCAGTTCTTC
TRBV5-1	TRBJ2-5	NA	NA	14	CASSLVQATETQYF	TGCGCCAGCAGCTTGGTACAGGCGACGGAGACCCAGTACTTC
TRBV6-5	TRBJ1-1	few	TRBD1	15	CAAGGGTDPSTEAFF	TGTGCAGCAGGGGGCGGGACAGACCCCAGCACTGAAGCTTTCTTT
TRBV6-5	TRBJ2-1	NA	TRBD2	12	CASGRLAGKQFF	TGTGCCAGCGGTCGACTAGCGGGAAAGCAGTTCTTC
TRBV19	TRBJ1-2	few	NA	12	CASREGYYGYTF	TGTGCCAGTAGGGAGGGGTACTATGGCTACACCTTC
TRBV7-6	TRBJ2-3	NA	TRBD2	15	CASSSSGGATDTQYF	TGTGCCAGCAGCTCCAGCGGGGGAGCCACAGATACGCAGTATTTT
TRBV5-4	TRBJ1-1	NA	TRBD1	14	CASSSGQLNTEAFF	TGTGCCAGCAGCTCGGGACAGCTGAACACTGAAGCTTTCTTT
TRBV19	TRBJ2-3	few	NA	15	CASSSPQSYTDTQYF	TGTGCCAGTAGTTCTCCACAGAGCTACACAGATACGCAGTATTTT
TRBV4-1	TRBJ1-4	NA	TRBD1	16	CASREGGQGKIEKLFF	TGCGCCAGCCGGGAAGGTGGACAGGGGAAGATTGAAAAACTGTTTTTT
TRBV7-8	TRBJ1-2	NA	NA	14	CASSPGKLNYGYTF	TGTGCCAGCAGCCCCGGGAAGTTAAACTATGGCTACACCTTC
TRBV7-3	TRBJ2-2	NA	TRBD2	17	CASSLGRGAKDTGELFF	TGTGCCAGCAGCTTAGGGAGGGGCGCGAAGGACACCGGGGAGCTGTTTTTT
TRBV7-6	TRBJ1-5	once	TRBD1	15	CASSLAVTGNQPQHF	TGTGCCAGCAGCTTAGCTGTGACAGGGAACCAGCCCCAGCATTTT
TRBV27	TRBJ1-1	NA	NA	15	CASSWSWEANTEAFF	TGTGCCAGCAGTTGGTCGTGGGAGGCGAACACTGAAGCTTTCTTT
TRBV7-6	TRBJ2-7	NA	NA	15	CASSPEVQGGGEQYF	TGTGCCAGCAGCCCAGAGGTACAGGGTGGAGGCGAGCAGTACTTC
TRBV11-2	TRBJ2-3	NA	TRBD2	17	CASSFLSASGTTDTQYF	TGTGCCAGCAGCTTTTTGTCGGCTAGCGGTACCACAGATACGCAGTATTTT
TRBV19	TRBJ1-5	NA	NA	15	CASSRARVSNQPQHF	TGTGCCAGTAGTCGGGCGAGGGTTAGCAATCAGCCCCAGCATTTT
TRBV4-1	TRBJ2-5	NA	NA	15	CASSLPPGKGETQYF	TGCGCCAGCAGCCTGCCACCGGGGAAAGGAGAGACCCAGTACTTC
TRBV24-1	TRBJ2-1	NA	NA	14	CATSDPPTEPEQFF	TGTGCCACCAGTGATCCCCCGACTGAACCGGAGCAGTTCTTC
TRBV6-4	TRBJ1-1	NA	TRBD1	15	CASSGPTGGGTEAFF	TGTGCCAGCAGTGGCCCCACAGGGGGCGGCACTGAAGCTTTCTTT
TRBV3-1/TRBV3-2	TRBJ2-1	NA	NA	15	CASSQAAASYNEQFF	TGTGCCAGCAGCCAGGCTGCGGCTTCCTACAATGAGCAGTTCTTC
TRBV10-3	TRBJ1-2	once	TRBD1	13	CAIRDRGGFGYTF	TGTGCCATCAGGGACAGGGGAGGGTTTGGCTACACCTTC
TRBV7-6	TRBJ2-7	once	TRBD2	15	CASSLVSSGEYEQYF	TGTGCCAGCAGCTTAGTTTCCAGCGGGGAGTACGAGCAGTACTTC
TRBV19	TRBJ1-5	NA	TRBD1	17	CASSLRPQGVSNQPQHF	TGTGCCAGTAGTCTCCGCCCACAGGGGGTTAGCAATCAGCCCCAGCATTTT
TRBV5-1	TRBJ1-5	NA	NA	15	CASSLGPGGNQPQHF	TGCGCCAGCAGCTTGGGGCCGGGAGGAAATCAGCCCCAGCATTTT
TRBV4-2	TRBJ2-1	few	TRBD2	13	CASSQDGGDEQFF	TGTGCCAGCAGCCAAGATGGGGGGGATGAGCAGTTCTTC
TRBV2	TRBJ2-7	few	TRBD1	15	CASRVGDRSLGEQYF	TGTGCCAGCAGGGTCGGGGACAGGTCGTTAGGCGAGCAGTACTTC
TRBV6-1	TRBJ1-1	NA	NA	13	CASSFQVGTEAFF	TGTGCCAGCAGTTTCCAGGTGGGCACTGAAGCTTTCTTT
TRBV27	TRBJ1-2	NA	NA	15	CASSSPGRGDYGYTF	TGTGCCAGCAGTTCCCCAGGCAGGGGTGACTATGGCTACACCTTC
TRBV9	TRBJ1-2	once	NA	14	CASSVGQGNYGYTF	TGTGCCAGCAGCGTCGGTCAGGGGAACTATGGCTACACCTTC
TRBV6-5	TRBJ2-1	NA	TRBD2	15	CASISSSAGVSEQFF	TGTGCCAGCATATCCTCCAGCGCGGGGGTGAGTGAGCAGTTCTTC
TRBV19	TRBJ1-4	NA	NA	15	CASSIEARVDEKLFF	TGTGCCAGTAGTATTGAAGCCAGGGTCGATGAAAAACTGTTTTTT
TRBV3-1/TRBV3-2	TRBJ1-2	NA	NA	13	CASTLGGNYGYTF	TGTGCCAGCACCTTAGGGGGTAACTATGGCTACACCTTC
TRBV12-5	TRBJ2-1	NA	TRBD2	20	CASGLGPSPSGGLSYNEQFF	TGTGCTAGTGGTTTGGGCCCATCCCCTAGCGGGGGCTTGTCCTACAATGAGCAGTTCTTC
TRBV7-2	TRBJ2-5	NA	TRBD2	15	CASSLARGVQETQYF	TGTGCCAGCAGCTTAGCGCGGGGGGTCCAAGAGACCCAGTACTTC
TRBV6-4	TRBJ2-3	NA	TRBD2	16	CASSENSGGRTDTQYF	TGTGCCAGCAGTGAGAATAGCGGGGGGCGCACAGATACGCAGTATTTT
TRBV7-8	TRBJ1-3	once	NA	12	CASREAGNTIYF	TGTGCCAGCAGAGAGGCGGGAAACACCATATATTTT
TRBV9	TRBJ1-5	NA	TRBD1	15	CASSVEGTENQPQHF	TGTGCCAGCAGCGTAGAAGGGACAGAGAATCAGCCCCAGCATTTT
TRBV29-1	TRBJ1-1	NA	TRBD1	14	CSVLGTDMNTEAFF	TGCAGCGTCCTTGGGACAGATATGAACACTGAAGCTTTCTTT
TRBV5-8	TRBJ1-2	NA	TRBD1	15	CASSDTGVISYGYTF	TGTGCCAGCAGCGATACAGGGGTAATAAGCTATGGCTACACCTTC
TRBV12-3/TRBV12-4	TRBJ1-2	NA	NA	13	CASSFVVNYGYTF	TGTGCCAGCAGTTTTGTAGTTAACTATGGCTACACCTTC
TRBV10-2	TRBJ1-1	NA	TRBD1	14	CASSVEGAGTEAFF	TGCGCCAGCAGTGTGGAGGGGGCGGGCACTGAAGCTTTCTTT
TRBV24-1	TRBJ2-3	NA	TRBD1	16	CATSDSPGQGTDTQYF	TGTGCCACCAGTGATTCCCCGGGACAGGGCACAGATACGCAGTATTTT
TRBV5-4	TRBJ2-1	NA	TRBD1	15	CASSSGTGAYNEQFF	TGTGCCAGCAGCTCCGGGACAGGGGCCTACAATGAGCAGTTCTTC
TRBV19	TRBJ1-2	NA	NA	15	CASSPQSRTEHGYTF	TGTGCCAGTAGTCCCCAAAGTAGGACAGAGCATGGCTACACCTTC
TRBV7-2	TRBJ2-7	NA	NA	14	CASSLSGKQNEQYF	TGTGCCAGCAGCTTATCAGGGAAACAAAACGAGCAGTACTTC
TRBV19	TRBJ1-2	NA	NA	17	CASSILQHDSTNYGYTF	TGTGCCAGTAGTATTCTCCAGCACGATAGCACTAACTATGGCTACACCTTC